The 29 T cell receptor beta chains listed next were all sequenced from one sample in a study of long-term antiretroviral therapy in people with HIV. Version v3.0 of the immunoSEQ assay ran at survey level. The method was immunoSEQ multiplex PCR; TCRdb's version includes in-frame clones alone and lacks a portion of them. The profile shows 30,000 to 35,000 clones, more than 95% of them singletons. Source: unsorted PBMCs, taken 6.9 years after starting antiretroviral therapy. The receptor set was obtained from a man younger than 40 with HIV.

V is TRBV19 and J is TRBJ1-2, with D possibly being TRBD1 (5 bases). V lost 7 bases and J 6 bases, leaving 18 bases between the germline ends. The length of the CDR3 is 14 residues. The germline CDR1 and CDR2 sequences are LNHDA and SQIVND (reference sequence). Here the CDR3 reads CASTERGRENGYTF. The CDR3 DNA follows: TGTGCCAGTACTGAAAGGGGCAGGGAAAATGGCTACACCTTC.

The rearrangement uses TRBV9 and TRBJ2-2; possible D gene TRBD2, 6 bases. Germline V lookup: CDR1 SGDLS, CDR2 YYNGEE. The CDR3 sequence is 16 residues long. V lost 0 bases to trimming and J lost 5 bases, with 14 bases between them. The CDR3 here is CASSVAHAGKTGELFF. The CDR3 DNA follows: TGTGCCAGCAGCGTAGCCCATGCGGGAAAGACCGGGGAGCTGTTTTTT.

The rearrangement uses TRBV7-2 and TRBJ1-2; D ambiguous. CDR1 and CDR2 (germline): SGHTA, FQGNSA. The V end lost 2 bases, the J end lost 4 bases, and 17 bases lay between the germline ends. The CDR3 loop spans 16 amino acids. The DNA of the CDR3 is TGTGCCAGCAGCTTAACCCCGCCGGATTCCCTCTATGGCTACACCTTC. This sequence encodes CASSLTPPDSLYGYTF.

The CDR3 region has the DNA TGCGCCAGCAGCCCCACTTCGACAGGGGGATTATCCCTCCGCTATGGCTACACCTTC. Translating it yields CASSPTSTGGLSLRYGYTF. The J gene is TRBJ1-2, the V gene TRBV4-3; TRBD1 aligns across 9 bases. Germline trimming cut 4 bases from V and 4 bases from J; bases unmatched to any gene: 19. The germline gives CDR1 LGHNA, CDR2 YSLEER. The CDR3 length is 19 residues.

The chain uses TRBV29-1 and TRBJ1-1; TRBD1 is a possible D gene (6 bases). V gave up 6 bases and J gave up 6 bases, with 11 bases separating them. The V gene's germline CDR1 is SQVTM and CDR2 ANQGSEA. CDR3 length: 11 residues. The CDR3 protein is CSVQGVPEAFF. CDR3 coding DNA: TGCAGCGTACAGGGTGTGCCTGAAGCTTTCTTT.

The gene calls are TRBV6-6 and TRBJ1-1; weak D call: TRBD1 (6 bases). CDR1 and CDR2 from the germline V gene are MNHNY and SVGAGI (reference sequence). This CDR3 is 14 amino acids long. Deletions cut 7 bases from V and 2 bases from J, with 14 bases between. This CDR3 reads CASNVQGENTEAFF. CDR3 nucleotide sequence: TGTGCCAGCAATGTACAGGGTGAAAACACTGAAGCTTTCTTT.

This rearrangement joins TRBV7-8 to TRBJ2-3, with D tentatively TRBD1 or TRBD2 (5 bases each). Trimming removed 5 bases from V and 4 bases from J, with 19 bases in between. Germline-derived CDR1 and CDR2 are SGHVS and FQNEAQ. The CDR3 spans 16 residues. CDR3 sequence: CASSPPGSRGADTQYF. In DNA form, the CDR3 reads TGTGCCAGCAGCCCGCCCGGGTCCCGGGGCGCAGATACGCAGTATTTT.

V is TRBV20-1 and J is TRBJ1-4; 9 bases are shared with TRBD1. Germline loops: CDR1 DFQATT, CDR2 SNEGSKA (reference sequence). V shed 6 bases and J 15 bases; nucleotides not matched to a gene: 8. This CDR3 has 11 residues. In DNA form, the CDR3 reads TGCAGTGCCAGACCGGGACAGGGCGTGTTTTTT. Translation gives CSARPGQGVFF.

The gene calls are TRBV7-9 and TRBJ2-2; D is perhaps TRBD2 (6 bases). V was trimmed by 11 bases and J by 1 base, leaving 17 bases between them. CDR1 and CDR2 from the germline V gene are SEHNR and FQNEAQ (reference sequence). The CDR3 sequence is 15 residues long. The DNA of the CDR3 is TGTGCCGTCCCCTCGGGACTGCTGAACACCGGGGAGCTGTTTTTT. Translation: CAVPSGLLNTGELFF.

This clone is a singleton in its sample. The chain has TRBV2 and TRBJ2-5; 14 nucleotides agree with TRBD2. Germline CDR1 and CDR2: SNHLY and FYNNEI. V lost 4 bases to trimming and J lost 1 base; unmatched junction nucleotides: 5. The CDR3 totals 17 residues. CDR3 residues: CASSAPGLAGAQETQYF. CDR3 in DNA: TGTGCCAGCAGTGCTCCGGGACTAGCGGGAGCCCAAGAGACCCAGTACTTC.

J is TRBJ2-4 and V is TRBV27; either TRBD1 or TRBD2 may fit D (5 bases each). Trimming removed 5 bases from V and 1 base from J, with 12 bases in between. Germline V gene data show CDR1 as MNHEY and CDR2 as SMNVEV (reference sequence). The CDR3 loop spans 15 amino acids. The CDR3 DNA reads as TGTGCCAGCAGTAACAGGTGGGGGGCCAAAAACATTCAGTACTTC. Its protein product is CASSNRWGAKNIQYF.

J is TRBJ2-7 and V is TRBV28; D call uncertain. The CDR3 runs 10 residues. The V and J ends lost 6 bases and 3 bases respectively, with 3 bases between them. Looked up from germline, CDR1 is MDHEN and CDR2 is SYDVKM. This CDR3 is CASSNYEQYF. The CDR3 nucleotides read TGTGCCAGCAGCAACTACGAGCAGTACTTC.

A note on this clone: One end of the junction fails to match germline, which may point to a read error. The CDR3 coding sequence is TGTGCTAGCAGCTTAACAGGAAACACCGGGGAGCTGTTTTTT. Translating gives CASSLTGNTGELFF. This chain uses TRBV7-7 with TRBJ2-2; D is possibly TRBD1 (5 bases). The CDR3 totals 14 residues. Germline V lookup: CDR1 SSHAT, CDR2 FNYEAQ (reference sequence).

The rearrangement uses TRBV4-3 and TRBJ2-3; a weak D match, TRBD2 (7 bases). V was trimmed by 0 bases and J by 3 bases, leaving 25 bases between them. Germline CDR1 is LGHNA and CDR2 is YSLEER. CDR3 size: 20 residues. CDR3 region: CASSQDRKSPVGGETDTQYF. CDR3 sequence (DNA): TGCGCCAGCAGCCAAGATCGGAAGAGTCCCGTAGGGGGGGAAACAGATACGCAGTATTTT.

The rearrangement links TRBV9 to TRBJ1-5; D remains unclear. Germline V lookup: CDR1 SGDLS, CDR2 YYNGEE. This CDR3 is 13 amino acids long. Between the trimmed V and J ends, which lost 0 bases and 5 bases, there was a span of 6 bases. CDR3 sequence: CASSVDGDQPQHF. Here the CDR3 DNA reads TGTGCCAGCAGCGTAGACGGGGATCAGCCCCAGCATTTT. The full variable domain, completed using reference TRBV9 and TRBJ1-5, is DSGVTQTPKHLITATGQRVTLRCSPRSGDLSVYWYQQSLDQGLQFLIQYYNGEERAKGNILERFSAQQFPDLHSELNLSSLELGDSALYFCASSVDGDQPQHFGDGTRLSIL.

CDR3 bases: TGTGCCAGCAGGGGACAGGACTGGGACTACGAGCAGTACTTC. It yields the protein CASRGQDWDYEQYF. The V call is TRBV25-1, the J call TRBJ2-7; 8 nucleotides agree with TRBD1. Germline V CDR1 and CDR2: MGHDK, SYGVNS. V lost 6 bases to trimming and J lost 3 bases; unmatched junction nucleotides: 7. There are 14 residues in the CDR3.

In its sample, this clone was seen once. This sequence joins TRBV29-1 and TRBJ1-3; D is uncertain. The CDR3 totals 13 residues. V shed 6 bases and J shed 3 bases, with 12 bases lying between them. Germline V lookup: CDR1 SQVTM, CDR2 ANQGSEA. CDR3 bases: TGCAGCGTCGGCGGCCTCTATGGAAACACCATATATTTT. The encoded protein is CSVGGLYGNTIYF. Full variable domain (remainder filled in from reference TRBV29-1 and TRBJ1-3): SAVISQKPSRDICQRGTSLTIQCQVDSQVTMMFWYRQQPGQSLTLIATANQGSEATYESGFVIDKFPISRPNLTFSTLTVSNMSPEDSSIYLCSVGGLYGNTIYFGEGSWLTVV.

This clone has a single count. J is TRBJ2-7 and V is TRBV5-4; possible D gene TRBD2, 7 bases. Germline V gives CDR1 SGHNT, CDR2 YYREEE (reference sequence). The CDR3 is 16 residues long. Deletions cut 4 bases from V and 5 bases from J, with 22 bases between. This CDR3 reads CASSNSGGGSPHEQYF. In DNA, the CDR3 is TGTGCCAGCAGCAACTCGGGGGGCGGGAGTCCCCACGAGCAGTACTTC.

This chain uses TRBV14 with TRBJ2-5; 7 nucleotides agree with TRBD1. Germline values: CDR1 SGHDN, CDR2 FVKESK. This CDR3 has 16 amino acids. V gave up 4 bases and J gave up 7 bases; unmatched junction bases: 15. In DNA form, the CDR3 reads TGTGCCAGCAGCCCGGAGACAGGGCGCGGATTCGGGACCCAGTACTTC. Amino acid sequence: CASSPETGRGFGTQYF.

This sequence joins TRBV27 and TRBJ2-3, with D possibly matching TRBD2 (5 bases). Between the trimmed V and J ends, which lost 6 bases and 9 bases, there was a span of 19 bases. The CDR3 runs to 14 residues. Germline V CDR1 and CDR2: MNHEY, SMNVEV (reference sequence). The DNA for the CDR3 is TGTGCCAGCAGAGCCGGGATCCGAGGCGTGACGCAGTATTTT. This sequence encodes CASRAGIRGVTQYF.

This clone appeared a single time. This chain connects TRBV7-9 to TRBJ2-7; a weak D match, TRBD1 (6 bases). V was shortened by 5 bases and J by 5 bases, with 16 bases between the two germline ends. Germline CDR1 SEHNR, CDR2 FQNEAQ (reference sequence). This CDR3 is built from 14 residues. In DNA form, the CDR3 reads TGTGCCAGCAGCCGCCCGGGACAAAACAACGAGCAGTACTTC. This sequence encodes CASSRPGQNNEQYF.

The V and J genes are TRBV4-3 and TRBJ2-1, with a possible D match to TRBD2 (5 bases). Deletions cut 0 bases from V and 8 bases from J, with 17 bases between. The CDR3 has 16 residues. Germline-derived CDR1 and CDR2 are LGHNA and YSLEER. DNA for the CDR3: TGCGCCAGCAGCCAAGAATTGGGAGATCCGGTCGATGAGCAGTTCTTC. This sequence encodes CASSQELGDPVDEQFF.

This chain joins TRBV30 and TRBJ2-3; tentatively, D is TRBD2 (6 bases). The CDR3 spans 16 residues. The V end was cut by 1 base, the J end by 4 bases, with 18 bases between. Germline CDR1 reads GTSNPN; CDR2 reads SVGIG (reference sequence). CDR3 in amino acids: CAWSDGGIGWSDTQYF. DNA of the CDR3: TGTGCCTGGAGTGATGGCGGGATAGGGTGGTCAGATACGCAGTATTTT.

The chain employs TRBV13 and TRBJ1-1; 8 nucleotides agree with TRBD1. The length of the CDR3 is 14 residues. CDR1 PRHDT and CDR2 FYEKMQ come from the germline V gene (reference sequence). V shed 5 bases, J shed 6 bases, and the junction held 8 bases outside the gene matches. The CDR3 bases are TGTGCCAGCAGCCACAAAACAGGGGGGGCTGAAGCTTTCTTT. This sequence encodes CASSHKTGGAEAFF.

DNA of the CDR3: TGTGCCTGGACTGAACTAGGCACAGATACGCAGTATTTT. Translation: CAWTELGTDTQYF. V and J are TRBV30 and TRBJ2-3; D is perhaps TRBD2 (5 bases). The germline V gene encodes CDR1 GTSNPN and CDR2 SVGIG (reference sequence). The CDR3 runs to 13 residues. Trimming removed 4 bases from V and 1 base from J, with 9 bases in between.

The chain has TRBV6-6 and TRBJ1-5; D is perhaps TRBD1 (6 bases). Germline V gives CDR1 MNHNY, CDR2 SVGAGI (reference sequence). V gave up 3 bases and J gave up 3 bases, with 15 bases separating them. The CDR3 is 16 amino acids. This CDR3 is CASSYFRTEYNQPQHF. The CDR3 DNA reads TGTGCCAGCAGTTATTTCCGGACAGAATACAATCAGCCCCAGCATTTT.

This clone was observed once. The chain combines TRBV13 with TRBJ2-1, with D possibly matching TRBD1 (6 bases). Trimming pared 7 bases from V and 4 bases from J, leaving 17 bases between. This CDR3 is 15 amino acids long. Germline V CDR1 and CDR2: PRHDT, FYEKMQ (reference sequence). The CDR3 loop reads CASTPGGQPYNEQFF. The CDR3, as DNA: TGTGCCAGCACCCCGGGTGGACAGCCTTACAATGAGCAGTTCTTC.

This clone appeared once. The V and J genes are TRBV29-1 and TRBJ2-2, with D tentatively TRBD1 (5 bases). Between the trimmed V and J ends, which lost 8 bases and 4 bases, there was a span of 11 bases. CDR3 length equals 12 residues. Germline CDR1 is SQVTM and CDR2 is ANQGSEA. CDR3 bases: TGCAGCTCTTCAGGGCGCACCGGGGAGCTGTTTTTT. Its protein is CSSSGRTGELFF.

The chain combines TRBV4-3 with TRBJ1-2, with TRBD1 matching over 7 bases. In germline, CDR1 is LGHNA, CDR2 YSLEER. This CDR3 has 18 residues. V lost 2 bases and J lost 4; bases outside the gene matches: 16. The CDR3 DNA reads as TGCGCCAGCAGCCAATCAACAGGGGTCCAAATCATCGCCTATGGCTACACCTTC. The encoded protein is CASSQSTGVQIIAYGYTF.